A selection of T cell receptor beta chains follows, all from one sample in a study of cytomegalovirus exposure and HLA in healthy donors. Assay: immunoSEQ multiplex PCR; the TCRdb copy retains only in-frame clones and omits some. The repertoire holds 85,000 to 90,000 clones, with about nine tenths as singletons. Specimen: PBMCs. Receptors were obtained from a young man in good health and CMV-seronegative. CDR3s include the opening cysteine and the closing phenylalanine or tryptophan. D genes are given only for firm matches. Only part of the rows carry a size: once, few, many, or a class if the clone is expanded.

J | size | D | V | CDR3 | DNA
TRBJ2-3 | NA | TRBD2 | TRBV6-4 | CASRGRSWEGKADTQYF | TGTGCCAGCAGGGGAAGGTCGTGGGAGGGGAAAGCAGATACGCAGTATTTT
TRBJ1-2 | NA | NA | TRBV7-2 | CASSFVGGRIANYGYTF | TGTGCCAGCAGCTTTGTTGGAGGGCGTATCGCTAACTATGGCTACACCTTC
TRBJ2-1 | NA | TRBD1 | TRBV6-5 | CASSYSGTGISEQFF | TGTGCCAGCAGTTACTCCGGGACAGGGATAAGTGAGCAGTTCTTC
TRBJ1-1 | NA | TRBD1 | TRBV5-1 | CASSSQGGSTEAFF | TGCGCCAGCAGCTCACAGGGGGGGTCCACTGAAGCTTTCTTT
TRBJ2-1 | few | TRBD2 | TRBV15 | CATSLGGRAYNEQFF | TGTGCCACCAGCCTGGGCGGGAGGGCCTACAATGAGCAGTTCTTC
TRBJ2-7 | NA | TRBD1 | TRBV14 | CASFRTGLHEQYF | TGTGCCAGCTTCCGGACAGGGCTCCACGAGCAGTACTTC
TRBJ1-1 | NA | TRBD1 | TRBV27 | CASKKRQGRNTEAFF | TGTGCCAGCAAAAAAAGACAGGGGAGGAACACTGAAGCTTTCTTT
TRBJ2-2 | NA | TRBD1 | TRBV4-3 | CASSHRRGTGMMFF | TGCGCCAGCAGCCACCGGAGGGGGACAGGGATGATGTTTTTT
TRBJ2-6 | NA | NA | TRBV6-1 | CASSVQVASGANVLTF | TGTGCCAGCAGTGTACAGGTGGCCTCTGGGGCCAACGTCCTGACTTTC
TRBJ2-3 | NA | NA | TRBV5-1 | CASSLEGRQGLITDTQYF | TGCGCCAGCAGCTTGGAGGGTCGGCAGGGATTGATCACAGATACGCAGTATTTT
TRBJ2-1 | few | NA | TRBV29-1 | CSVRRGADNEQFF | TGCAGCGTCCGCCGGGGGGCCGACAATGAGCAGTTCTTC
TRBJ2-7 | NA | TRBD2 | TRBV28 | CASSLRLAEDYEQYF | TGTGCCAGCAGTTTAAGACTAGCAGAGGACTACGAGCAGTACTTC
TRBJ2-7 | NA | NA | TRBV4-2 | CASSPRSRASSYEQYF | TGTGCCAGCAGCCCAAGAAGCCGCGCGAGCTCCTACGAGCAGTACTTC
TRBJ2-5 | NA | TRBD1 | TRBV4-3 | CASSQEGTGVLETQYF | TGCGCCAGCAGCCAAGAGGGGACAGGGGTATTAGAGACCCAGTACTTC
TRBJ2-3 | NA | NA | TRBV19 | CASSISSADTQYF | TGTGCCAGTAGTATCAGTAGCGCAGATACGCAGTATTTT
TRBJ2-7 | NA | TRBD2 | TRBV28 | CASGLAGAKSYEQYF | TGTGCCAGCGGACTAGCGGGAGCTAAATCCTACGAGCAGTACTTC
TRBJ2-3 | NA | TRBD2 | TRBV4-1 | CASSRLAGTTDTQYF | TGCGCCAGCAGCCGCCTAGCGGGAACCACAGATACGCAGTATTTT
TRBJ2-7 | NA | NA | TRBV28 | CASRQTASYEQYF | TGTGCCAGCAGGCAGACAGCCTCCTACGAGCAGTACTTC
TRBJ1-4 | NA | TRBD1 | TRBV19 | CASSPPRGRPTNEKLFF | TGTGCCAGTAGTCCTCCGAGGGGGCGACCTACTAATGAAAAACTGTTTTTT
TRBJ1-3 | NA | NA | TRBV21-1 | CASLQGQGGNTIYF | TGTGCCAGCCTACAGGGACAGGGAGGAAACACCATATATTTT
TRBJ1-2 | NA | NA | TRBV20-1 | CSASTYTF | TGCAGTGCTAGTACTTACACCTTC
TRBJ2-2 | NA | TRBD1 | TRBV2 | CASSRDRVNTGELFF | TGTGCCAGCAGCAGGGACAGGGTCAACACCGGGGAGCTGTTTTTT
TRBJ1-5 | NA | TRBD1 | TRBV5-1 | CASSPTGGQPQHF | TGCGCCAGCAGCCCGACAGGGGGCCAGCCCCAGCATTTT
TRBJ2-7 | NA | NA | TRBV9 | CASSVAGNPIYEQYF | TGTGCCAGCAGCGTGGCGGGGAACCCTATCTACGAGCAGTACTTC
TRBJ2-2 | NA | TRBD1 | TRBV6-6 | CASSYEGQSTGELFF | TGTGCCAGCAGTTATGAGGGACAGTCCACCGGGGAGCTGTTTTTT
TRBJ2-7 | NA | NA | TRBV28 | CASRQDHYEQYF | TGTGCCAGCAGACAGGACCACTACGAGCAGTACTTC
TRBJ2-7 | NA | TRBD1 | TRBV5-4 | CASSRTGGDYEQYF | TGTGCCAGCAGCAGGACAGGGGGGGACTACGAGCAGTACTTC
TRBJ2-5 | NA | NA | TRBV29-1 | CSAARLDSETQYF | TGCAGCGCGGCAAGACTTGATAGCGAGACCCAGTACTTC
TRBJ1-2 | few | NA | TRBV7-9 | CASSRLQGGYTF | TGTGCCAGCAGCCGCCTACAGGGAGGCTACACCTTC
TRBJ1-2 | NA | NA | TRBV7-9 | CASSHLYYGYTF | TGTGCCAGCAGCCATTTGTACTATGGCTACACCTTC
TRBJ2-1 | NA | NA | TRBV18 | CASSLRITDNEQFF | TGTGCCAGCTCACTTAGAATTACGGACAATGAGCAGTTCTTC
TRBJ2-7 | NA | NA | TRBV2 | CASSLGGSQYEQYF | TGTGCCAGCAGTTTAGGAGGGAGCCAATACGAGCAGTACTTC
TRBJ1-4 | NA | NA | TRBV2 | CASKDGRSEKLFF | TGTGCCAGCAAGGATGGAAGGAGTGAAAAACTGTTTTTT
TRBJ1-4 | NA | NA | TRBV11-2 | CASSSLAATNEKLFF | TGTGCCAGCAGCTCCCTGGCTGCAACTAATGAAAAACTGTTTTTT
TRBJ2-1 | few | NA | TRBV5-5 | CASSWRDNEQFF | TGTGCCAGCAGCTGGAGGGACAATGAGCAGTTCTTC
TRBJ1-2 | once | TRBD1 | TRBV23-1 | CASSRRAGQGGGYTF | TGCGCCAGCAGCCGTAGGGCAGGACAGGGTGGAGGCTACACCTTC
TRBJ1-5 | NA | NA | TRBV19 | CASSIPGVKPQHF | TGTGCCAGTAGTATACCAGGGGTTAAGCCCCAGCATTTT